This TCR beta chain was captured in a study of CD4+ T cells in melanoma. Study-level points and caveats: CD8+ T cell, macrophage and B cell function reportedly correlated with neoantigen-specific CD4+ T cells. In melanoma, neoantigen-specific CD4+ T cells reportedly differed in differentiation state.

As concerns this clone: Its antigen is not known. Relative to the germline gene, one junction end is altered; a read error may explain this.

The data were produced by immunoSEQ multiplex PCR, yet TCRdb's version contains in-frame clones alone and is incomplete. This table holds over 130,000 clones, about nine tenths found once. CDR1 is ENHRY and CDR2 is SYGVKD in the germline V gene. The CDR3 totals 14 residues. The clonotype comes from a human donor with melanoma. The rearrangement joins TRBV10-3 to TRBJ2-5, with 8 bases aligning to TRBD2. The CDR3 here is CAISAGLGQETQYF. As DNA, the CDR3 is TGTGCCATAAGTGCGGGACTAGGGCAAGAGACCCAGTACTTC.